The subject of this entry is one TCR beta chain. The record originates from a study of blood T cell repertoires in COVID-19. Study summary: The samples span acute and convalescent COVID-19 from the United States, Italy and Spain.

Germline loops: CDR1 MNHEY, CDR2 SMNVEV (reference sequence). Trimming cost V 3 bases and J 3 bases, with 18 bases left between them. CDR3 length equals 18 residues. In the original processing: For nucleated cells, counts were estimated from reference gene primer amplification. Profiled with immunoSEQ multiplex PCR; TCRdb holds only in-frame clones, not every one. V and J calls plus clone size are reproduced from that table; the DNA served to infer D and trimming. The repertoire holds roughly 150,000 clones, with around 90% as singletons. The rearrangement uses TRBV27 and TRBJ1-6, with D unresolved. The sample was peripheral blood. This clonotype was obtained from a human donor in a cohort sampled during active COVID-19. CDR3 loop: CASSFGGVGGFYNSPLHF. The CDR3 nucleotides are TGTGCCAGCAGTTTCGGCGGGGTTGGAGGGTTCTATAATTCACCCCTCCACTTT.